Shown below are 15 T cell receptor beta chains from a single sample sequenced in a study of blood T cells in healthy people across ages. Next came a second PCR, run for about 7 to 12 cycles, which used a sample-barcoded 5' primer along with a J-beta primer mix. MiXCR was run by TCRdb on the 5' RACE reads, yielding one entry per CDR3 protein. The sample has 1.4 million or so distinct CDR3 sequences, under 55% seen once. Sequencing input: blood. The receptors shown here come from a woman aged 18-35 years in good health.

This clonotype was recorded many times. The rearrangement joins TRBV14 to TRBJ1-6; a weak D match, TRBD1 (5 bases). The CDR3 runs to 16 residues. Germline values: CDR1 SGHDN, CDR2 FVKESK. Trimming cost V 1 base and J 4 bases, with 11 bases left between them. The CDR3 DNA reads as TGTGCCAGCAGCCAAGCTACAGGCTTGTATAATTCACCCCTCCACTTT. Protein product: CASSQATGLYNSPLHF.

The chain joins TRBV18 to TRBJ2-3; 7 bases match TRBD1. The V gene's germline CDR1 is KGHSH and CDR2 LQKENI. The V and J ends lost 1 base and 0 bases, in that order; junction bases with no gene match: 4. The length of the CDR3 is 16 residues. The chain's CDR3 is CASSPQRTGSTDTQYF. In DNA, the CDR3 is TGTGCCAGCTCACCACAACGGACAGGTAGCACAGATACGCAGTATTTT.

The V gene is TRBV11-2, the J gene TRBJ2-1; 10 positions match TRBD2. Germline-derived CDR1 and CDR2 are SGHAT and FQNNGV. The J segment lost 5 bases and the V segment lost 4 bases, leaving 8 bases of the junction unmatched. The CDR3 sequence is 16 residues long. DNA of the CDR3: TGTGCCAGCAGCTGGGTAGGAGCGGGAGGGGACAATGAGCAGTTCTTC. Protein sequence: CASSWVGAGGDNEQFF.

This clonotype was seen a handful of times. V usage is TRBV7-2 and J usage is TRBJ2-7; no reliable D call. The V and J ends lost 5 bases and 2 bases respectively, with 13 bases between them. The CDR3 length is 14 residues. Germline CDR1 SGHTA, CDR2 FQGNSA. This CDR3 is CASSPRTVTYEQYF. The CDR3 DNA reads as TGTGCCAGCAGCCCCCGGACCGTTACCTACGAGCAGTACTTC.

This clonotype was seen more than once but under ten times. The J gene is TRBJ2-4, the V gene TRBV12-3 or TRBV12-4; TRBD2 matches 8 bases. The CDR3 loop spans 14 amino acids. V shed 3 bases, J shed 13 bases, and the junction held 11 bases outside the gene matches. CDR3 sequence: CASSLSGGLGEQYF. CDR3 DNA: TGTGCCAGCAGTTTGTCGGGGGGGCTAGGGGAGCAGTACTTC.

The chain couples TRBV10-3 to TRBJ2-7; 9 nucleotides align to TRBD1. After removal of 3 bases from V and 5 bases from J, the junction contained 8 bases not matched to a gene. Germline loops: CDR1 ENHRY, CDR2 SYGVKD. The length of the CDR3 is 15 residues. The CDR3 sequence is CAISDNRQGVDEQYF. As DNA, the CDR3 is TGTGCCATCAGTGACAATAGACAGGGGGTGGACGAGCAGTACTTC.

This clonotype occurred a few times. The chain joins TRBV30 to TRBJ1-4; a weak D match, TRBD1 (5 bases). Germline CDR1 and CDR2: GTSNPN and SVGIG (reference sequence). Between the trimmed V and J ends, which lost 2 bases and 0 bases, there was a span of 10 bases. The length of the CDR3 is 15 residues. The CDR3 spells CAWSPGTATNEKLFF. CDR3 nucleotides: TGTGCCTGGAGTCCAGGGACGGCAACTAATGAAAAACTGTTTTTT.

This clonotype was detected ten times or more. This chain uses TRBV6-2 or TRBV6-3 with TRBJ2-7; 7 bases map to TRBD2. V lost 8 bases and J lost 4; bases outside the gene matches: 20. The CDR3 has 17 amino acids. CDR1 MNHEY and CDR2 SVGEGT come from the germline V gene. The CDR3 reads CASLTKAGEANTYEQYF. CDR3 bases: TGTGCCAGCTTAACAAAGGCGGGGGAAGCAAATACTTACGAGCAGTACTTC.

There are a few counts of this clonotype. The V gene is TRBV27, the J gene TRBJ1-5, with D possibly being TRBD1 (6 bases). The CDR3 consists of 14 residues. Germline V gene lookup returns CDR1 MNHEY and CDR2 SMNVEV (reference sequence). Trimming left V 6 bases short and J 0 bases short, with 9 bases between. Here the CDR3 reads CASRDRHSNQPQHF. As DNA, the CDR3 is TGTGCCAGCAGGGACAGACATAGCAATCAGCCCCAGCATTTT.

The chain combines TRBV7-2 with TRBJ2-1, with TRBD2 identical over 9 bases. CDR3 length equals 16 residues. The junction had 12 bases not matched to a gene; V was cut back by 4 bases and J by 8 bases. Germline assignment: CDR1 SGHTA and CDR2 FQGNSA. The CDR3 DNA sequence: TGTGCCAGCAGCTACCAAGGGACTAGCCGAGGGGATGAGCAGTTCTTC. Amino acid sequence: CASSYQGTSRGDEQFF. Based on the CDR3 plus reference TRBV7-2 and TRBJ2-1, the full variable domain is GAGVSQSPSNKVTEKGKDVELRCDPISGHTALYWYRQSLGQGLEFLIYFQGNSAPDKSGLPSDRFSAERTGGSVSTLTIQRTQQEDSAVYLCASSYQGTSRGDEQFFGPGTRLTVL.

The V call is TRBV28, the J call TRBJ2-5, with a weak D call TRBD1 (6 bases). The CDR3 is made up of 14 amino acids. Germline-derived CDR1 and CDR2 are MDHEN and SYDVKM. V lost 8 bases and J lost 1, with 14 bases in between. CDR3 residues: CASLVRGPQETQYF. Here the CDR3 DNA reads TGTGCCAGCCTCGTCAGGGGTCCCCAAGAGACCCAGTACTTC.

V is TRBV4-3 and J is TRBJ1-2; unclear D gene. In germline, CDR1 is LGHNA, CDR2 YSLEER. Trimming removed 1 base at V and 4 bases at J, with 10 bases between. The CDR3 is 14 amino acids. The CDR3 sequence is CASSQVPPGYGYTF. CDR3 nucleotide sequence: TGCGCCAGCAGCCAAGTACCTCCTGGCTATGGCTACACCTTC.

The table lists this clonotype with a few counts. The rearrangement joins TRBV4-2 to TRBJ2-1, with D maybe TRBD1 (6 bases). The CDR3 is 15 residues long. The V end lost 4 bases, the J end lost 12 bases, and 22 bases lay between the germline ends. Per germline, CDR1 LGHNA and CDR2 YNFKEQ. CDR3 sequence (DNA): TGTGCCAGCAGCCCCGGAAGGGGGAACAGTGCGGTGCAGTTCTTC. Protein: CASSPGRGNSAVQFF.

The genes are TRBV7-9 and TRBJ2-1; D not certain. V was pared by 2 bases and J by 0 bases, with 11 bases between. The length of the CDR3 is 16 residues. CDR1 is SEHNR and CDR2 is FQNEAQ in the germline V gene (reference sequence). The CDR3 DNA reads TGTGCCAGCAGCTTAATAGCCCTCGGCTCCTACAATGAGCAGTTCTTC. Protein product: CASSLIALGSYNEQFF.

The chain joins TRBV20-1 to TRBJ2-7, with D maybe TRBD1 (6 bases). Germline-derived CDR1 and CDR2 are DFQATT and SNEGSKA (reference sequence). CDR3 length: 15 amino acids. V lost 3 bases and J lost 6, with 21 bases in between. CDR3 residues: CSASQGSTVSGEQYF. The DNA of the CDR3 is TGCAGTGCTAGTCAGGGGTCGACCGTTTCAGGCGAGCAGTACTTC.